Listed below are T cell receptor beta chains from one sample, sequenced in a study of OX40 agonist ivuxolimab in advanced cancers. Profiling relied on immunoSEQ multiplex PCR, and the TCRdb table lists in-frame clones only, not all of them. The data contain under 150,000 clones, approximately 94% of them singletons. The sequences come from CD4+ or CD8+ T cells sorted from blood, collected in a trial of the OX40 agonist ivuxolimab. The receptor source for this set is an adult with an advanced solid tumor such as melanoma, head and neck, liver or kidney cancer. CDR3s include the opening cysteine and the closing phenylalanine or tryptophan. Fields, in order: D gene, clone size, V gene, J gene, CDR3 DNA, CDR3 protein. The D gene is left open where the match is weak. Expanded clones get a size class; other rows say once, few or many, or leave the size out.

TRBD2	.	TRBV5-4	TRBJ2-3	TGTGCCATCCCTCCTAGCGGGGGGGAGTCAGATACGCAGTATTTT	CAIPPSGGESDTQYF
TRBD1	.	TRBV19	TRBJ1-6	TGTGCCAGTAGTGCCGGGACAGGGGTAAGGTCACCCCTCCACTTT	CASSAGTGVRSPLHF
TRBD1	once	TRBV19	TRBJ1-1	TGTGCCAGTAGTGCAGGGACAGGGGGGAGCACTGAAGCTTTCTTT	CASSAGTGGSTEAFF
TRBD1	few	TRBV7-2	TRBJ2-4	TGTGCCAGCAGCCCCTCACAGGGGCAAAAAAACATTCAGTACTTC	CASSPSQGQKNIQYF
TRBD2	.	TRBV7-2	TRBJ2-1	TGTGCCAGCAGCTTAGCTTGGACTAGCGGATTCAATGAGCAGTTCTTC	CASSLAWTSGFNEQFF
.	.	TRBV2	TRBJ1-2	TGTGCCAGCATTCATTCTCGAGTTCGGGCTAACTATGGCTACACCTTC	CASIHSRVRANYGYTF
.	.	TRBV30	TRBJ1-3	TGTGCCTGGACTCAGAACTCTGGAAACACCATATATTTT	CAWTQNSGNTIYF
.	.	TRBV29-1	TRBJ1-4	TGCAGCGTTCAACGGGGCATTAATGAAAAACTGTTTTTT	CSVQRGINEKLFF
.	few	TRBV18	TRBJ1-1	TGTGCCAGCTCACTTTCCGGCACTGAAGCTTTCTTT	CASSLSGTEAFF
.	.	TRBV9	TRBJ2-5	TGTGCCAGCAGCGTAGGAGAGGGGCCCTCCCAAGAGACCCAGTACTTC	CASSVGEGPSQETQYF
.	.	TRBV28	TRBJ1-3	TGTGCCAGCAGTTTCGGGAGCTCTGGAAACACCATATATTTT	CASSFGSSGNTIYF
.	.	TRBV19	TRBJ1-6	TGTGCCAGTAGTATAGATGCACGTCAATATAATTCACCCCTCCACTTT	CASSIDARQYNSPLHF
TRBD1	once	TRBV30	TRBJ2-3	TGTGCCTGGAGGACAGGGGCGACCACAGATACGCAGTATTTT	CAWRTGATTDTQYF
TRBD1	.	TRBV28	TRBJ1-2	TGTGCCAGCAGTTTCTTCGACAGGGACTATGGCTACACCTTC	CASSFFDRDYGYTF
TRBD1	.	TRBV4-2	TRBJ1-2	TGTGCCAGCAGCCAAGATCAGGGACAGGGACGTGGCTACACCTTC	CASSQDQGQGRGYTF
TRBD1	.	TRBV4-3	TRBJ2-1	TGCGCCAGCAGCCAAGACCCAGGGGGCTCCTACAATGAGCAGTTCTTC	CASSQDPGGSYNEQFF
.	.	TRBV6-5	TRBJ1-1	TGTGCCAGCAGTTACGCCACAGCGATGAACACTGAAGCTTTCTTT	CASSYATAMNTEAFF
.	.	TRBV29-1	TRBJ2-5	TGCAGCGTTGACGTCTTCCGGGGGACCCAGTACTTC	CSVDVFRGTQYF
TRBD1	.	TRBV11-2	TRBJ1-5	TGTGCCAGCAGGGTAGACAGGGGCAACAATCAGCCCCAGCATTTT	CASRVDRGNNQPQHF
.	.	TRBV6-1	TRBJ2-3	TGTGCCAGCAGTGAAAGTGGGATGAGCACAGATACGCAGTATTTT	CASSESGMSTDTQYF